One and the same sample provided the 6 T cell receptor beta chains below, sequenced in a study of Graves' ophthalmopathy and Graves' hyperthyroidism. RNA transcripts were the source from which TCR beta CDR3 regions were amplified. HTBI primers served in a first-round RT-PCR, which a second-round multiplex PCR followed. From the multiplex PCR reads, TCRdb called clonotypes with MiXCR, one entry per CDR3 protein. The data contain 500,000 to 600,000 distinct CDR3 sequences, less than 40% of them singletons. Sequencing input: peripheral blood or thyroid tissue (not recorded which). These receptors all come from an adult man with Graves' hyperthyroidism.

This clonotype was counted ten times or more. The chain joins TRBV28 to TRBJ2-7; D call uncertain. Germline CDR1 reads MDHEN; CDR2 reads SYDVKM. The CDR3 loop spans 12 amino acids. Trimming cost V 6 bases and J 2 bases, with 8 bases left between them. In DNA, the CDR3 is TGTGCCAGCAGCCCTATCGCCTACGAGCAGTACTTC. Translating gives CASSPIAYEQYF.

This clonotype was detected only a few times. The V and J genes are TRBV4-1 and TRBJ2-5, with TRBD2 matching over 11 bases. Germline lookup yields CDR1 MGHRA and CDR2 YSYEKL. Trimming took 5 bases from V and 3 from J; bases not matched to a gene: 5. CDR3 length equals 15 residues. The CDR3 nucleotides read TGCGCCAGCAGCTCACTAGCGGGGGATGAAGAGACCCAGTACTTC. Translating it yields CASSSLAGDEETQYF.

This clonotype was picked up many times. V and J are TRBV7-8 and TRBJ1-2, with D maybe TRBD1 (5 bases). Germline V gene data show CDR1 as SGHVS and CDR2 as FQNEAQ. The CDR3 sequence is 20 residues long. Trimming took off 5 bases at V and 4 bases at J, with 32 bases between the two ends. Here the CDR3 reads CASSLDTLALGRGPTYGYTF. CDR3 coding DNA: TGTGCCAGCAGCCTAGACACCCTTGCCCTCGGGAGGGGTCCGACCTATGGCTACACCTTC.

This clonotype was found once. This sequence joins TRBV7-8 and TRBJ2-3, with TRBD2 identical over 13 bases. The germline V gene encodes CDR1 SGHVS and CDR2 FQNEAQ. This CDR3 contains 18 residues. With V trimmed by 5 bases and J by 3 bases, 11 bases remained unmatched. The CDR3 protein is CASSPGLAGDPSTDTQYF. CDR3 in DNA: TGTGCCAGCAGCCCTGGACTAGCGGGAGACCCGAGTACAGATACGCAGTATTTT. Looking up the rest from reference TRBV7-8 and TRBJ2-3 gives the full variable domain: GAGVSQSPRYKVAKRGQDVALRCDPISGHVSLFWYQQALGQGPEFLTYFQNEAQLDKSGLPSDRFFAERPEGSVSTLKIQRTQQEDSAVYLCASSPGLAGDPSTDTQYFGPGTRLTVL.

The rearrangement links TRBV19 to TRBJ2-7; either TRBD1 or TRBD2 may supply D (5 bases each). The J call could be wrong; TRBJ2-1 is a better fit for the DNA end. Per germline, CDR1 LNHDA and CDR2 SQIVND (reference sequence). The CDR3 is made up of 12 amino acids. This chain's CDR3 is CASSTPRGEQFF. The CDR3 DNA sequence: TGTGCCAGTAGTACCCCACGGGGCGAGCAGTTCTTC.

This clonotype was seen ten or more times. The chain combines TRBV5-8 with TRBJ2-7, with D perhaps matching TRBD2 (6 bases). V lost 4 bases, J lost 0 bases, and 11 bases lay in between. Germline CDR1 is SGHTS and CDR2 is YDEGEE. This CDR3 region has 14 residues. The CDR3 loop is CASSAGPLSYEQYF. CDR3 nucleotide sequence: TGTGCCAGCAGCGCGGGACCCCTCTCCTACGAGCAGTACTTC.